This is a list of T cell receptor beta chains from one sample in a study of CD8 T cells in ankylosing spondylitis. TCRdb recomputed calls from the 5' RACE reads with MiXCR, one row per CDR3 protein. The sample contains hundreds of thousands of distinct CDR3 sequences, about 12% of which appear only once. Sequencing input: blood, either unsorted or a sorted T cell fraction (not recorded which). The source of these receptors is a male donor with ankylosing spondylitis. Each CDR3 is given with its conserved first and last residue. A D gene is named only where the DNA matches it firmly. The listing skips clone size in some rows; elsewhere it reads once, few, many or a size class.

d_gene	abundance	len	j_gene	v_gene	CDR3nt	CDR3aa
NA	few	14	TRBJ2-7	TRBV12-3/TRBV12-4	TGTGCCAGCAGTTTTGGGGTGGAGACCTACGAGCAGTACTTC	CASSFGVETYEQYF
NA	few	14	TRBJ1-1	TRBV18	TGTGCCAGCTCACCACGGTATCGGACAGATGAAGCTTTCTTT	CASSPRYRTDEAFF
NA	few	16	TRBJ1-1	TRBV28	TGTGCCAGCAGTTCCCTCGTGTGGGGGCCCCCTCCTGAAGCTTTCTTT	CASSSLVWGPPPEAFF
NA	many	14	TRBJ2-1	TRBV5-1	TGCGCCAGCCGGGACCTCCGCCAATACAATGAGCAGTTCTTC	CASRDLRQYNEQFF
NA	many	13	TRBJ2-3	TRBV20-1	TGCAGTGGCCAAAGGGGAAGCGGAGATACGCAGTATTTT	CSGQRGSGDTQYF
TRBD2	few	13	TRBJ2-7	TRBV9	TGTGCCAGCAGCGGGACTAGGTTTGGGGAGCAGTACTTC	CASSGTRFGEQYF
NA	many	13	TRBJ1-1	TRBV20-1	TGCAGTGCGGGACGAGGGAAGGACACTGAAGCTTTCTTT	CSAGRGKDTEAFF
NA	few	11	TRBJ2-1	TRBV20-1	TGCAGGGCTAGGGCCCGGGGCGAGCAGTTCTTC	CRARARGEQFF
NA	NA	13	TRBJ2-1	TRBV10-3	TGTGCCATACGTCCTGCCGGGGCCCATGAGCAGTTCTTC	CAIRPAGAHEQFF
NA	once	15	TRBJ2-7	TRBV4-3	TGCGCCAGCAGCCAAGAAGTCAGGACCACCTACGAGCAGTACTTC	CASSQEVRTTYEQYF
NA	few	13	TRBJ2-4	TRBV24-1	TGTGCCACCAGCCCGGGACCCCAAAACATTCAGTACTTC	CATSPGPQNIQYF
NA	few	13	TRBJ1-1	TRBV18	TGTGCCAGCTCCCCTTTCCGAGACACTGAAGCTTTCTTT	CASSPFRDTEAFF
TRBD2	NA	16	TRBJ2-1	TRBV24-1	TGTGCCACCAGTGACCCTGGACTAGCGGGAGGCTGGGAGCAGTTCTTC	CATSDPGLAGGWEQFF
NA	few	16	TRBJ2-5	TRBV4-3	TGCGCCAGCAGCCAAGAGTGGGGGGCCTCCCAAGAGACCCAGTACTTC	CASSQEWGASQETQYF
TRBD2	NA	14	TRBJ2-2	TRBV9	TGTGCCAGCAAAGGACTAGAGACCACCGGGGAGCTGTTTTTT	CASKGLETTGELFF
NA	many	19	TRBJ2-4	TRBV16	TGTGCCAGCAGCCCCACAGCTAGGACACCTACGTTAGCCAAAAACATTCAGTACTTC	CASSPTARTPTLAKNIQYF
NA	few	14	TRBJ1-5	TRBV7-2	TGTGCCAGCAGCTTGAGCGCGGAGTATCAGCCCCAGCATTTT	CASSLSAEYQPQHF
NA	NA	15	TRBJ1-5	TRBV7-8	TGTGCCAGCAGCTCGATAGCCAGGGGAAATCAGCCCCAGCATTTT	CASSSIARGNQPQHF
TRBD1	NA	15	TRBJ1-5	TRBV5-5	TGTGCCAGCAGCCTGACAGGGGTAGGCAATCAGCCCCAGCATTTT	CASSLTGVGNQPQHF
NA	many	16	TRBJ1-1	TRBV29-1	TGCAGCGTGGACCTAATCGCTAGGGGAGTAACGACTGAAGCTTTCTTT	CSVDLIARGVTTEAFF
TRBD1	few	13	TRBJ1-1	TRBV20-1	TGCAGTGCTACGACAGGGGTAAACACTGAAGCTTTCTTT	CSATTGVNTEAFF
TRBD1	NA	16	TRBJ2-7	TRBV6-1	TGTGCCAGCAGGGAGACAGGGGGGTTAAAGTCCTACGAGCAGTACTTC	CASRETGGLKSYEQYF